This T cell receptor (beta chain) was identified in a study of cytomegalovirus exposure and HLA in healthy donors. Study in general: Early released data comprised 75 million to 100 million unique TCRs from HLA-typed donors.

This clone was counted a few times. Its antigen is unidentified. General study results and limits: There were some V segments, including TRBV6-2 and TRBV6-3, excluded as indistinguishable.

13 Jbeta primers and 60 Vbeta primers were used for the PCR. The protocol was immunoSEQ multiplex PCR, while the TCRdb copy is restricted to in-frame clones and leaves out a portion. The table has 90,000 to 120,000 clones, around 70% seen once. The germline V gene has CDR1 SGHNT and CDR2 YENEEA. V dropped 5 bases and J dropped 1 base, with 8 bases sitting between them. The CDR3 sequence is 13 residues long. The TCR originated in a man aged 40-49 years in good health and CMV-seropositive. The sequencing sample was made of PBMCs. The genes are TRBV11-3 and TRBJ1-1; possibly TRBD1 for D (5 bases). CDR3 amino acids: CASSTGTNTEAFF. The CDR3 DNA sequence: TGTGCCAGCAGCACAGGCACGAACACTGAAGCTTTCTTT.